This entry lists 25 T cell receptor beta chains sequenced from one sample in a study of early T cells in non-severe SARS-CoV-2 infection (dated by TCRdb to the early 2020s). Receptor libraries were prepared by 5' RACE. Sequencing took place on a NextSeq 500. Starting from the raw public reads, TCRdb applied fastp trimming at Q25, assembled clones with MiXCR and retained in-frame beta chains. Every entry covers one CDR3 protein and lists the most common genes and DNA from its rows. The sample contains about 40,000 distinct CDR3 sequences, around 4.5% of them found a single time. The top ten hold roughly 5% of the sample. The sequencing sample was made of whole blood. Receptors were obtained from an adult who was a healthcare worker with PCR-confirmed SARS-CoV-2 infection or an uninfected control (not recorded which).

The sample holds many counts of this clonotype. The chain joins TRBV4-3 to TRBJ1-4; D is uncertain. Germline assignment: CDR1 LGHNA and CDR2 YSLEER. Between the trimmed V and J ends, which lost 0 bases and 11 bases, there was a span of 10 bases. The CDR3 runs 13 residues. As DNA, the CDR3 is TGCGCCAGCAGCCAAGATGAAGGTGGGAAACTGTTTTTT. Protein: CASSQDEGGKLFF.

This clonotype was counted ten times or more. This chain connects TRBV24-1 to TRBJ2-5; 9 bases are a match to TRBD1. The junction had 10 bases not matched to a gene; V was cut back by 3 bases and J by 3 bases. This CDR3 has 17 amino acids. Per the germline V gene, CDR1 is KGHDR and CDR2 is SFDVKD. The CDR3 is CATSDPGTGYWKETQYF. The CDR3, as DNA: TGTGCCACCAGTGATCCCGGGACAGGGTATTGGAAAGAGACCCAGTACTTC.

This clonotype was detected many times. The gene calls are TRBV11-2 and TRBJ2-1; 7 nucleotides align to TRBD1. From germline, CDR1 is SGHAT and CDR2 FQNNGV. V was clipped by 2 bases and J by 0 bases; unmatched bases: 4. The CDR3 length is 16 residues. The CDR3 loop reads CASSLRGRSSYNEQFF. The CDR3 bases are TGTGCCAGCAGCTTAAGGGGGCGGAGCTCCTACAATGAGCAGTTCTTC.

In the case of this clonotype: A read error may produce the germline difference seen at one junction end. CDR3 protein: CASRREVSQEAQYF. As DNA, the CDR3 is TGCGCCAGCAGGAGAGAAGTGTCCCAAGAGGCCCAGTACTTC. This rearrangement joins TRBV5-1 to TRBJ2-5; D remains ambiguous. Per the germline V gene, CDR1 is SGHRS and CDR2 is YFSETQ. The CDR3 loop spans 14 amino acids. The entire variable domain, with the rest obtained from reference TRBV5-1 and TRBJ2-5, is as follows: KAGVTQTPRYLIKTRGQQVTLSCSPISGHRSVSWYQQTPGQGLQFLFEYFSETQRNKGNFPGRFSGRQFSNSRSEMNVSTLELGDSALYLCASRREVSQEAQYFGPGTRLLVL.

This clonotype was picked up many times. This chain uses TRBV20-1 with TRBJ2-1; TRBD2 agrees at 9 bases. With V trimmed by 2 bases and J by 2 bases, 7 bases remained unmatched. The CDR3 length is 16 residues. The germline gives CDR1 DFQATT, CDR2 SNEGSKA (reference sequence). This CDR3 reads CSARRNSGRPYNEQFF. For the CDR3, the DNA is TGCAGTGCTAGAAGAAATAGCGGGAGACCCTACAATGAGCAGTTCTTC.

The chain couples TRBV19 to TRBJ1-4; 8 nucleotides match TRBD1. The junction had 4 bases not matched to a gene; V was cut back by 6 bases and J by 7 bases. The CDR3 length is 13 residues. CDR1 is LNHDA, CDR2 SQIVND, per germline (reference sequence). The DNA for the CDR3 is TGTGCCAGTAGCCCCGGACAGGGTGAAAAACTGTTTTTT. The encoded protein is CASSPGQGEKLFF.

This clonotype was detected only a few times. The chain carries TRBV3-1 and TRBJ1-6, with 9 positions matching TRBD1. Looked up from germline, CDR1 is LGHDT and CDR2 is YNNKEL (reference sequence). The CDR3 covers 14 residues. V was clipped by 6 bases and J by 6 bases; unmatched bases: 3. The CDR3 is CASRKTGGNSPLHF. The CDR3 DNA follows: TGTGCCAGCAGGAAGACAGGGGGTAATTCACCCCTCCACTTT.

In its sample, this clonotype was seen many times. This chain connects TRBV29-1 to TRBJ1-1; D is undetermined. The germline CDR1 and CDR2 sequences are SQVTM and ANQGSEA. This CDR3 has 12 residues. Trimming took 6 bases from V and 0 from J, leaving 8 bases between them. Written as DNA, the CDR3 is TGCAGCGTGGGGTATGTGAACACTGAAGCTTTCTTT. This translates into CSVGYVNTEAFF.

This clonotype was recorded many times. The chain couples TRBV4-3 to TRBJ2-3; 7 bases agree with TRBD2. Germline loops: CDR1 LGHNA, CDR2 YSLEER. This CDR3 spans 15 amino acids. Trimming took 2 bases from V and 0 from J; bases not matched to a gene: 2. CDR3 in DNA: TGCGCCAGCAGCCAACGACTAGCCAGCACAGATACGCAGTATTTT. It codes for CASSQRLASTDTQYF.

By share, this clonotype counts as medium-sized. CDR3 nucleotide sequence: TGTGCAAGTCGGTTAACCTACGAGCAGTACTTC. Translated, it gives CASRLTYEQYF. The chain is built from TRBV12-2 and TRBJ2-7. TRBV12-2 constitutes a pseudogene. The CDR3 loop spans 11 amino acids.

This clonotype was detected only a few times. The J gene is TRBJ2-2, the V gene TRBV2; 11 bases match TRBD2. Germline lookup yields CDR1 SNHLY and CDR2 FYNNEI. The CDR3 is 18 residues long. V lost 6 bases to trimming and J lost 0 bases; unmatched junction nucleotides: 9. CDR3 DNA: TGTGCCAGCAGCTTACTAGCGGGGGCCACTTCGAACACCGGGGAGCTGTTTTTT. Its protein product is CASSLLAGATSNTGELFF.

This clonotype has only a few counts. The gene calls are TRBV20-1 and TRBJ1-1, with D uncertain. This CDR3 has 13 amino acids. Looked up from germline, CDR1 is DFQATT and CDR2 is SNEGSKA (reference sequence). The V end lost 6 bases, the J end lost 1 base, and 12 bases lay between the germline ends. CDR3 sequence reads: CSAPTRGNTEAFF. As DNA, the CDR3 is TGCAGTGCCCCGACCCGGGGGAACACTGAAGCTTTCTTT.

CDR3 protein: CASSLTGGWSEQYF. Written as DNA, the CDR3 is TGTGCCAGCAGCTTGACGGGAGGGTGGTCCGAGCAGTACTTC. The chain carries TRBV7-9 and TRBJ2-7; 8 bases align to TRBD2. After removal of 3 bases from V and 6 bases from J, the junction contained 7 bases not matched to a gene. This CDR3 spans 14 amino acids. Germline V gene sequence: CDR1 SEHNR, CDR2 FQNEAQ (reference sequence).

This clonotype was recorded many times. The rearrangement uses TRBV18 and TRBJ2-7; the match to TRBD2 covers 13 bases. Germline-derived CDR1 and CDR2 are KGHSH and LQKENI. V trimming: 5 bases; J trimming: 0 bases; junction bases outside the gene matches: 4. The CDR3 covers 16 residues. The CDR3 is CASSSGLAGTSYEQYF. The CDR3 coding sequence is TGTGCCAGCTCATCGGGACTAGCGGGGACCTCCTACGAGCAGTACTTC.

This clonotype came up many times. The V gene is TRBV6-4, the J gene TRBJ1-1, with a tentative D call TRBD1 (6 bases). This CDR3 contains 14 residues. With 5 bases removed from V and 1 base from J, the gap between germline ends came to 11 bases. CDR1 is MRHNA and CDR2 is SNTAGT in the germline V gene. CDR3 region: CASSWTASNTEAFF. The CDR3 DNA reads as TGTGCCAGCAGTTGGACAGCTTCGAACACTGAAGCTTTCTTT.

This clonotype has at least ten counts. J is TRBJ2-1 and V is TRBV20-1, with 11 bases identical to TRBD2. CDR3 length: 14 amino acids. V was clipped by 6 bases and J by 7 bases; unmatched bases: 8. Germline values: CDR1 DFQATT, CDR2 SNEGSKA (reference sequence). The CDR3 DNA reads TGCAGTGCCGGGGCTAGCGGGAGGCCAAATGAGCAGTTCTTC. Protein: CSAGASGRPNEQFF.

This clonotype was counted ten times or more. The genes are TRBV2 and TRBJ2-7, with D hard to call. The CDR3 runs to 10 residues. Germline V gene data show CDR1 as SNHLY and CDR2 as FYNNEI. V was trimmed by 1 base and J by 7 bases, leaving 2 bases between them. The CDR3 bases are TGTGCCAGCAGTGAAGAGGAGCAGTACTTC. This codes for CASSEEEQYF.

This clonotype was observed at least ten times. The gene calls are TRBV13 and TRBJ2-3, with TRBD2 identical over 9 bases. The CDR3 is 17 amino acids. Trimming at V came to 3 bases and at J to 2 bases, leaving 9 bases not matched to a gene. Germline lookup yields CDR1 PRHDT and CDR2 FYEKMQ (reference sequence). CDR3 loop: CASSLGASGMDTDTQYF. As DNA, the CDR3 is TGTGCCAGCAGCTTGGGGGCTAGCGGGATGGACACAGATACGCAGTATTTT. Using reference TRBV13 and TRBJ2-3 for the parts outside the CDR3, the full variable domain is AAGVIQSPRHLIKEKRETATLKCYPIPRHDTVYWYQQGPGQDPQFLISFYEKMQSDKGSIPDRFSAQQFSDYHSELNMSSLELGDSALYFCASSLGASGMDTDTQYFGPGTRLTVL.

In its sample, this clonotype was seen many times. The J gene is TRBJ2-1, the V gene TRBV28; 9 positions match TRBD2. The trim removed 6 bases at V and 12 bases at J, leaving 9 bases unmatched. The CDR3 has 13 residues. Germline CDR1 and CDR2: MDHEN and SYDVKM. CDR3 residues: CASRPPSGAWQFF. As DNA, the CDR3 is TGTGCCAGCAGACCCCCTAGCGGGGCCTGGCAGTTCTTC.

This clonotype has at least ten counts. This chain connects TRBV3-1 to TRBJ2-2, with D tentatively TRBD1 (5 bases). Germline loops: CDR1 LGHDT, CDR2 YNNKEL (reference sequence). Trimming pared 4 bases from V and 0 bases from J, leaving 15 bases between. The CDR3 runs 17 residues. CDR3 amino acids: CASSPLRGHANTGELFF. CDR3 in DNA: TGTGCCAGCAGCCCCCTAAGGGGCCACGCGAACACCGGGGAGCTGTTTTTT.

This clonotype was counted ten times or more. The chain employs TRBV28 and TRBJ2-3; TRBD1 matches 8 bases. Unmatched junction bases numbered 12, after V lost 3 bases and J lost 1 base. CDR1 and CDR2 (germline): MDHEN, SYDVKM. The CDR3 runs to 18 residues. The CDR3 DNA reads TGTGCCAGCAGTTTCAGGACAGGGAGTGGATCCGGCACAGATACGCAGTATTTT. Translation: CASSFRTGSGSGTDTQYF.

This clonotype has a count of ten or more. The chain joins TRBV11-2 to TRBJ2-5, with D maybe TRBD2 (5 bases). This CDR3 spans 14 amino acids. Trimming stripped 1 base from V and 5 bases from J, with 11 bases between. Germline CDR1 reads SGHAT; CDR2 reads FQNNGV. CDR3 in amino acids: CASSLARRMETQYF. CDR3 DNA sequence: TGTGCCAGCAGCTTAGCTAGGAGGATGGAGACCCAGTACTTC.

Many counts were recorded for this clonotype. This chain links TRBV7-8 with TRBJ1-2, with 8 bases that match TRBD1. This CDR3 is built from 16 residues. CDR1 and CDR2 (germline): SGHVS, FQNEAQ. V trimming: 1 base; J trimming: 8 bases; junction bases outside the gene matches: 12. The CDR3 bases are TGTGCCAGCAGCTTAGAAATCTGGGACAGGCACAAAGGCTACACCTTC. It yields the protein CASSLEIWDRHKGYTF.

The J gene is TRBJ1-3, the V gene TRBV7-9; D uncertain. CDR1 and CDR2 from the germline V gene are SEHNR and FQNEAQ (reference sequence). Trimming removed 0 bases at V and 2 bases at J, with 8 bases between. The CDR3 totals 15 residues. Written as DNA, the CDR3 is TGTGCCAGCAGCTTAGCTGGGAGCACTGGAAACACCATATATTTT. Its translation: CASSLAGSTGNTIYF.

V usage is TRBV11-3 and J usage is TRBJ2-5; D gene uncertain. Germline lookup yields CDR1 SGHNT and CDR2 YENEEA. Trimming removed 5 bases from V and 4 bases from J, with 11 bases in between. CDR3 size: 13 residues. In DNA, the CDR3 is TGTGCCAGCAGCCCGACCTTAGGAGAGACCCAGTACTTC. It encodes CASSPTLGETQYF.